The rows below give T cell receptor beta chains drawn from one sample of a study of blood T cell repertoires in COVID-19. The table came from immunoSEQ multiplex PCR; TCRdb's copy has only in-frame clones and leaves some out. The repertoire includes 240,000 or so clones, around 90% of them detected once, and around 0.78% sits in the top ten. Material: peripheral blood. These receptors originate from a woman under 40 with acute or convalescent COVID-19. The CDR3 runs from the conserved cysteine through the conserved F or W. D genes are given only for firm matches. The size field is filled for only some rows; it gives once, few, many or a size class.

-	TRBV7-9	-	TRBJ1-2	TGTGCCAGCAGCCCCCTCGCGGGGGTTGGTGGCTACACCTTC	CASSPLAGVGGYTF
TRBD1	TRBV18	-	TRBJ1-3	TGTGCCAGCTCACGAAATACTGGACAGGGGGCCTCTGGAAACACCATATATTTT	CASSRNTGQGASGNTIYF
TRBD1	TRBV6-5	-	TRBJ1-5	TGTGCCAGCAGTTGGGACAGGGTAGGTGGCAATCAGCCCCAGCATTTT	CASSWDRVGGNQPQHF
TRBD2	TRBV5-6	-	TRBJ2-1	TGTGCCAGCAGCCCGCCGGGACTAGGTTTTCATGAGCAGTTCTTC	CASSPPGLGFHEQFF
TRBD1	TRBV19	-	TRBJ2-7	TGTGCCAGCGGACAGGACGGCTACGAGCAGTACTTC	CASGQDGYEQYF
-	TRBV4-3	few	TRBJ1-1	TGCGCCAGCAGCCAAGGGGCGGGCACTGAAGCTTTCTTT	CASSQGAGTEAFF
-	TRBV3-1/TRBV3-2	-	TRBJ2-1	TGTGCCAGCAGCCAAGAAATATCCTACAATGAGCAGTTCTTC	CASSQEISYNEQFF
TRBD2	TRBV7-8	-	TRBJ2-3	TGTGCCAGCAGCCTACTGGGGACTAGCGGGAGGGCCACAGATACGCAGTATTTT	CASSLLGTSGRATDTQYF
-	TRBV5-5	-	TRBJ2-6	TGTGCCAGCAGCTTGGTAGCAGGGGTGTCTGGGGCCAACGTCCTGACTTTC	CASSLVAGVSGANVLTF
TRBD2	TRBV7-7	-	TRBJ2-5	TGTGCTAGCAGCTTCAATAGCGGGAGACAAGAGACCCAGTACTTC	CASSFNSGRQETQYF
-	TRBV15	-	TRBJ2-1	TGTGCCACCAGCAGAGATTTGGACAGCGAGCAGTTCTTC	CATSRDLDSEQFF
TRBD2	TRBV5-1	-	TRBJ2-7	TGCGCCAGCAGCTTGGAAGGCGGGACTAGCGGGATCTACGAGCAGTACTTC	CASSLEGGTSGIYEQYF
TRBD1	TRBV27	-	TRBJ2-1	TGTGCCAGCAGTCCGCTTGATGGACAGGGCTACAATGAGCAGTTCTTC	CASSPLDGQGYNEQFF